This T cell receptor beta chain was found in a study of CD8 T cells in Susac syndrome. Reverse transcription of 0.5 to 1 ug RNA used random hexamers. Multiplex PCR with immunoSEQ amplified the TCR beta CDR3 across 54 Vbeta and 13 Jbeta. TCRdb independently ran MiXCR on the immunoSEQ multiplex PCR reads; one entry per CDR3 protein. The data show about 190,000 distinct CDR3 sequences, more than 90% seen once. There are 17 residues in the CDR3. Germline CDR1 and CDR2: LGHNA and YNFKEQ. With 5 bases removed from V and 3 bases from J, the gap between germline ends came to 21 bases. This chain links TRBV4-2 with TRBJ2-3; D not certain. The clonotype originates from a human donor with Susac syndrome. The sequenced sample consisted of CD4+ T cells from PBMCs. The CDR3, as DNA: TGTGCCAGCAGCTCAAGAGAAGGCGACGTCTCAACAGATACGCAGTATTTT. Residues: CASSSREGDVSTDTQYF.